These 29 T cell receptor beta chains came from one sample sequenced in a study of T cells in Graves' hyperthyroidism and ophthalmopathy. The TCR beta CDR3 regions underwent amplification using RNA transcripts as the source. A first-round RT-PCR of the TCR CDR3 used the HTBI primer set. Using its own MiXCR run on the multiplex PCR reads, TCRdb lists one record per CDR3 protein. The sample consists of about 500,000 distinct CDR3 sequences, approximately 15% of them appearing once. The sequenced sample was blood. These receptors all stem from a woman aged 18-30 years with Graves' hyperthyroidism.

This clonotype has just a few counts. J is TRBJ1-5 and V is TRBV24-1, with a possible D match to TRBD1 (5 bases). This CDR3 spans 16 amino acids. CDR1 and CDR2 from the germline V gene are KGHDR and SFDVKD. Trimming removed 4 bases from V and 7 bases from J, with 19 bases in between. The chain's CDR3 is CATSESPGVGKQPQHF. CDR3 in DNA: TGTGCCACCAGTGAATCGCCGGGGGTCGGAAAGCAGCCCCAGCATTTT.

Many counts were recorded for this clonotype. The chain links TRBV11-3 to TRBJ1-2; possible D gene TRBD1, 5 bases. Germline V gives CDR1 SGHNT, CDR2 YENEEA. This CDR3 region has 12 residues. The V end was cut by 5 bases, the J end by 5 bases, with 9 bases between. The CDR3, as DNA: TGTGCCAGCAGCGTAACAGGTTATGGCTACACCTTC. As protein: CASSVTGYGYTF.

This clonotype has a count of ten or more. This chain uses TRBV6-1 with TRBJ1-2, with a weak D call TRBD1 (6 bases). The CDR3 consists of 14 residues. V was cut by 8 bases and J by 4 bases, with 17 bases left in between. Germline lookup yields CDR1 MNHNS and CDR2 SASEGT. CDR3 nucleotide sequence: TGTGCCAGCCTTGCGGGGGCCCTAATCTATGGCTACACCTTC. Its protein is CASLAGALIYGYTF.

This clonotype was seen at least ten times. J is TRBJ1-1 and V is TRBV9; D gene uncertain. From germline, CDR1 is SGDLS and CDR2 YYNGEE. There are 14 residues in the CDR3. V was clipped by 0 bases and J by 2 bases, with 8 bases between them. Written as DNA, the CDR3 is TGTGCCAGCAGCGTAGACACTGATAACACTGAAGCTTTCTTT. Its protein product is CASSVDTDNTEAFF.

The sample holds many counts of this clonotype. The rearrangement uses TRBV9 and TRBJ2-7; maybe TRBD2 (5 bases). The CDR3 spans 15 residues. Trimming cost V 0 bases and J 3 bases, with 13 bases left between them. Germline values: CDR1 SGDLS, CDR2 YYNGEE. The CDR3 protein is CASSVAPSMSYEQYF. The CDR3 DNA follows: TGTGCCAGCAGCGTAGCGCCTAGCATGAGCTACGAGCAGTACTTC. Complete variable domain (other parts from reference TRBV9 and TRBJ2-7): DSGVTQTPKHLITATGQRVTLRCSPRSGDLSVYWYQQSLDQGLQFLIQYYNGEERAKGNILERFSAQQFPDLHSELNLSSLELGDSALYFCASSVAPSMSYEQYFGPGTRLTVT.

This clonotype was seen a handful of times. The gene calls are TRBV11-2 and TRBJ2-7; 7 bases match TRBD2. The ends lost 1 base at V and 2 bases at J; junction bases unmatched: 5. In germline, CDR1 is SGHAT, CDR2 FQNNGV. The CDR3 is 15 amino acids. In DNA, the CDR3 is TGTGCCAGCAGCTTAGGGCCTAGCGGCACCTACGAGCAGTACTTC. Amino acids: CASSLGPSGTYEQYF.

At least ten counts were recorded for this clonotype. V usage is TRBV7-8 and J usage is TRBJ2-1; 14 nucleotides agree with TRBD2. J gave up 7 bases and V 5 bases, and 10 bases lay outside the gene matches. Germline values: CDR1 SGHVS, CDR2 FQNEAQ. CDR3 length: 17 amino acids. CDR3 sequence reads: CASSQTSGRARGNEQFF. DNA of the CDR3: TGTGCCAGCAGCCAGACTAGCGGGAGGGCCCGGGGGAATGAGCAGTTCTTC.

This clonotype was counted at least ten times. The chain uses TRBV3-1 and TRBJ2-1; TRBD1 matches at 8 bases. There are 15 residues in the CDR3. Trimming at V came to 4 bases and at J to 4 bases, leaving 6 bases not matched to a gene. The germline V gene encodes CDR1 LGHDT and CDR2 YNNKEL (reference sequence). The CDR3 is CASSPHRGTYNEQFF. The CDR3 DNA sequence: TGTGCCAGCAGCCCCCACAGGGGGACGTACAATGAGCAGTTCTTC.

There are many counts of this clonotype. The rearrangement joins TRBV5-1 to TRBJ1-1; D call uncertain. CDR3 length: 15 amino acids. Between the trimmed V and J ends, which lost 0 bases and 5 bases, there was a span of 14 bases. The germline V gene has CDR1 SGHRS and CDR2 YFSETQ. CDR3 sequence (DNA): TGCGCCAGCAGCTTGGGGGCCAGGTCAGAAACTGAAGCTTTCTTT. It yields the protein CASSLGARSETEAFF.

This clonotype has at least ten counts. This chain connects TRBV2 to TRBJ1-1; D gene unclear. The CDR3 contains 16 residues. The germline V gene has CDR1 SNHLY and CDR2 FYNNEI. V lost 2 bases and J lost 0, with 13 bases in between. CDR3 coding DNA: TGTGCCAGCAGTGAAATCGACGGACCGGTGAACACTGAAGCTTTCTTT. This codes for CASSEIDGPVNTEAFF.

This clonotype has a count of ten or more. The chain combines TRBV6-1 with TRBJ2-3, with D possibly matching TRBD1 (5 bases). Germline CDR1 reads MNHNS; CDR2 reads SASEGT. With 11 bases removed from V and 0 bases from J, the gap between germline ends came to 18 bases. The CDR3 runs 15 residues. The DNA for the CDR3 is TGTGCCCTACCAACACCAGGGCCTAGCACAGATACGCAGTATTTT. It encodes CALPTPGPSTDTQYF.

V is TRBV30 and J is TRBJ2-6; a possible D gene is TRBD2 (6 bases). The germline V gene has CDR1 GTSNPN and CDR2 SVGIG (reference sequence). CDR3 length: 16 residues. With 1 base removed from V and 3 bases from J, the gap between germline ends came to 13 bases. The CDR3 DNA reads TGTGCCTGGAGTGAAGGAGGGCTTATTGGGGCCAACGTCCTGACTTTC. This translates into CAWSEGGLIGANVLTF. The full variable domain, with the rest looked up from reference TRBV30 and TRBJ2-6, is SQTIHQWPATLVQPVGSPLSLECTVEGTSNPNLYWYRQAAGRGLQLLFYSVGIGQISSEVPQNLSASRPQDRQFILSSKKLLLSDSGFYLCAWSEGGLIGANVLTFGAGSRLTVL.

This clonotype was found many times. CDR3 DNA: TGTGCCACCAGTGGTAGCCAGGGCTACACCTTC. Translating gives CATSGSQGYTF. The chain carries TRBV24-1 and TRBJ1-2; D unclear. The CDR3 loop spans 11 amino acids. Germline assignment: CDR1 KGHDR and CDR2 SFDVKD. V dropped 5 bases and J dropped 8 bases, with 8 bases sitting between them.

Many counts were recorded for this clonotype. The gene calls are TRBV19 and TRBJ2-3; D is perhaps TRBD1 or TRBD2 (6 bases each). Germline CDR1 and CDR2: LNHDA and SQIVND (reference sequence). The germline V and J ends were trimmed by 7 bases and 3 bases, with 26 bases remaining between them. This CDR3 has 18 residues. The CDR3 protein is CASTSGHSEGRRTDTQYF. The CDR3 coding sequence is TGTGCCAGTACCTCGGGACATTCCGAGGGGAGGAGGACAGATACGCAGTATTTT.

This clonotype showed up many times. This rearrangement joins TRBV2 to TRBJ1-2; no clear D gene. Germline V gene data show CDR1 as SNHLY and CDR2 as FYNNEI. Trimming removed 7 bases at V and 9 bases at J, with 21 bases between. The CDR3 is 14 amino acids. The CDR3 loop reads CASISPKTFSSYTF. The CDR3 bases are TGTGCCAGCATTTCACCCAAGACCTTTAGCAGCTACACCTTC.

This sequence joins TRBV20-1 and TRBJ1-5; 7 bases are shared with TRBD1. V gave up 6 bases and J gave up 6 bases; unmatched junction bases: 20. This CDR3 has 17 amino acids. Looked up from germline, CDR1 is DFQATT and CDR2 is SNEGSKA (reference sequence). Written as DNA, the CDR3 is TGCAGTGCGGGGAAGACAGGGATGGGTTCGGCAATTCAGCCCCAGCATTTT. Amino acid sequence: CSAGKTGMGSAIQPQHF.

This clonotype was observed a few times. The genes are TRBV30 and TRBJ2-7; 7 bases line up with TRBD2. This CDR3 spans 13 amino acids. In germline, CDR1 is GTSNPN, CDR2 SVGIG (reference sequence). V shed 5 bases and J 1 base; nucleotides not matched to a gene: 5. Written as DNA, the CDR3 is TGTGCCTGGGGGGGAGGGAGTTCCTACGAGCAGTACGTC. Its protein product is CAWGGGSSYEQYV.

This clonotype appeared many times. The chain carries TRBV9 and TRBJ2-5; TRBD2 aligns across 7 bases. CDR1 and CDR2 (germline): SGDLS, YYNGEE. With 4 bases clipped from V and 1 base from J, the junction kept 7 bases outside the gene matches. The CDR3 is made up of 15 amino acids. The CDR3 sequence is CASSPRSGTQETQYF. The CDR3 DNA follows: TGTGCCAGCAGCCCACGAAGCGGGACCCAAGAGACCCAGTACTTC. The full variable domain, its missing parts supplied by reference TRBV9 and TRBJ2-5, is DSGVTQTPKHLITATGQRVTLRCSPRSGDLSVYWYQQSLDQGLQFLIQYYNGEERAKGNILERFSAQQFPDLHSELNLSSLELGDSALYFCASSPRSGTQETQYFGPGTRLLVL.

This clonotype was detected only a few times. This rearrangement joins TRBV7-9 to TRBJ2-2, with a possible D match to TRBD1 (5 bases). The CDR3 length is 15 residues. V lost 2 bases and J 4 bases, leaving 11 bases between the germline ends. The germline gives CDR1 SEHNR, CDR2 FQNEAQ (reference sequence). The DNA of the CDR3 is TGTGCCAGCAGCTTAAGGGGCCAGGGCACCGGGGAGCTGTTTTTT. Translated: CASSLRGQGTGELFF.

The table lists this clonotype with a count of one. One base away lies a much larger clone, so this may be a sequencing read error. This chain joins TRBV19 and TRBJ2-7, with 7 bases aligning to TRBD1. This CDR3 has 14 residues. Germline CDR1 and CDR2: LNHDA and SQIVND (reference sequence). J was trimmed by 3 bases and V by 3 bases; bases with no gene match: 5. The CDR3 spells CASSIGTESYEQYF. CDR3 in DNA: TGTGCCAGTAGTATCGGGACAGAGAGCTACGAGCAGTACTTC.

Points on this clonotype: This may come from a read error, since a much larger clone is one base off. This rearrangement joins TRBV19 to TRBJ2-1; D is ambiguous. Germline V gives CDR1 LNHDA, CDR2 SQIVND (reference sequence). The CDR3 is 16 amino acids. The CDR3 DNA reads TGTGCCAGTAGCGACTTCACCAGTACCTCCTACGATGAGCAGTTCTTC. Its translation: CASSDFTSTSYDEQFF.

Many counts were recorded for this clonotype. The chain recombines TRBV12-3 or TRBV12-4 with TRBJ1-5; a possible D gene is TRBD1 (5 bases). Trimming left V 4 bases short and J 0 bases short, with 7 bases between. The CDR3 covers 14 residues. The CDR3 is CASSSGNSNQPQHF. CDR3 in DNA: TGTGCCAGCAGTTCAGGGAATAGCAATCAGCCCCAGCATTTT.

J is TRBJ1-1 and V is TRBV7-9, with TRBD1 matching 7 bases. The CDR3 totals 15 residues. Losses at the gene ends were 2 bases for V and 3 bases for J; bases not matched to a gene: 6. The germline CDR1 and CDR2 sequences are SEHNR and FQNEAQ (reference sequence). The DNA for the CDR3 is TGTGCCAGCAGCTTAACCAGGGGGAAGGACACTGAAGCTTTCTTT. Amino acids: CASSLTRGKDTEAFF.

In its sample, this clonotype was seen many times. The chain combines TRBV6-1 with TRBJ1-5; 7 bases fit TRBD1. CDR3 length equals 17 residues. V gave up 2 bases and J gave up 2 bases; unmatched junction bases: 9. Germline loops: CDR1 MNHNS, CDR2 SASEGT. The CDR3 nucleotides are TGTGCCAGCAGTGAATGGGATACAGGGGTGGGCAATCAGCCCCAGCATTTT. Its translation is CASSEWDTGVGNQPQHF.

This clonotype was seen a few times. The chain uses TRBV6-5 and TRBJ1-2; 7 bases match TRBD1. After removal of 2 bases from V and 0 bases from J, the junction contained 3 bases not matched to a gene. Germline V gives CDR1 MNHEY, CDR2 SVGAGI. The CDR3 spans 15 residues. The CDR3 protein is CASSYKGTANYGYTF. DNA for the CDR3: TGTGCCAGCAGTTACAAAGGGACAGCTAACTATGGCTACACCTTC.

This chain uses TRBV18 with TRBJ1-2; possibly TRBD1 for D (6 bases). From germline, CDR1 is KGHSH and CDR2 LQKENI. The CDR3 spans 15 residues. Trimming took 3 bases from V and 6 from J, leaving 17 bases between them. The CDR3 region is CASSPRSGGFDGYTF. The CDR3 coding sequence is TGTGCCAGCTCACCCCGATCCGGGGGCTTCGATGGCTACACCTTC. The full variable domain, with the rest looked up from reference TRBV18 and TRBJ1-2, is NAGVMQNPRHLVRRRGQEARLRCSPMKGHSHVYWYRQLPEEGLKFMVYLQKENIIDESGMPKERFSAEFPKEGPSILRIQQVVRGDSAAYFCASSPRSGGFDGYTFGSGTRLTVV.

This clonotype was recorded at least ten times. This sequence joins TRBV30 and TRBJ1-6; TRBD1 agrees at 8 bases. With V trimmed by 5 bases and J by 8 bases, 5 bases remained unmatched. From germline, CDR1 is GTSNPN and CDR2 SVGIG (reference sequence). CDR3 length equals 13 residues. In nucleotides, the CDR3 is TGTGCCTGGGTGGACAGGGTTGATTCACCCCTCCACTTT. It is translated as CAWVDRVDSPLHF.

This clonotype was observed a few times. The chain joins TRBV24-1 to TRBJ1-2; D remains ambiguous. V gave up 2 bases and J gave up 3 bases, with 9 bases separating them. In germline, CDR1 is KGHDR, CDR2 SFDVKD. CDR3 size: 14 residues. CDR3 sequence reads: CATSDSPGDYGYTF. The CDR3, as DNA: TGTGCCACCAGTGATTCCCCCGGGGACTATGGCTACACCTTC.

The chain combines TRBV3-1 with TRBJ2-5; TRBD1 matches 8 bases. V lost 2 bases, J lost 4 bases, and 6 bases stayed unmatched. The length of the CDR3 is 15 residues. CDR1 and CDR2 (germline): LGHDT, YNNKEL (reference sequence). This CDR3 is CASSQLPTGGETQYF. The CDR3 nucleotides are TGTGCCAGCAGCCAACTTCCCACAGGGGGAGAGACCCAGTACTTC.